This paragraph covers one T cell receptor (beta chain) sequence. No antigen is known for it. Base qualities were left out, and no much larger clone turns up one base away. The treatment or condition label, as the study defines it: some 19 received Ad26.COV2.S at low or high dose, single or two shots; about 5 received placebo; per-sample allocation not given. Repertoires of vaccine and placebo recipients were sequenced from samples collected on day 63 after the first injection. Between 29 July and 7 August 2020, Cohort 1b enrolled 20 to 30 adults aged 18-55 years at one site in Boston, USA. As a vaccine, Ad26.COV2.S was a replication-incompetent adenovirus type 26 vector that expressed a prefusion-stabilized SARS-CoV-2 spike protein derived from the original Wuhan strain. This sample stems from a study of Ad26.COV2.S vaccination and SARS-CoV-2 variants (dated by TCRdb to about 2021). At the level of the whole study: Donors in the vaccine arm were drawn from COV1001, a phase I-IIa trial of Ad26.COV2.S in healthy adults that was multicentre, randomized, double-blind and placebo-controlled. TCRbeta repertoire sequencing served as the tool for gauging how specific and how broad the SARS-CoV-2-reactive T cell receptors were following Ad26.COV2.S vaccination. Ad26.COV2.S was administered intramuscularly at 5 x 10^10 or 1 x 10^11 viral particles, either as a single shot or as two shots given 56 days apart. Investigators remained blinded to trial group allocation during experiments and outcome assessment. The TCR-sequenced set comprised around 32 samples: 19 Ad26.COV2.S vaccine recipients, 5 placebo recipients and 8 SARS-CoV-2 convalescent individuals. Participants in the trial were split at random into five groups of five each, receiving low-dose or high-dose Ad26.COV2.S once or twice, or else placebo on both occasions.

The paper as a whole reports these results and caveats: According to the authors, total T cell responses may have been underestimated by the TCR breadth and depth analyses. Comparable non-spike TCR breadth was observed between vaccine and placebo recipients, consistent with only spike being contained in the vaccine. The study was not powered to compare responses between vaccine doses or regimens. After vaccination, spike-specific CD8+ and CD4+ T cell responses were reported to show substantial breadth. Ad26.COV2.S recipients had higher spike-specific TCR breadth than placebo recipients (P = 0.0014).

The CDR3 runs 14 amino acids, cysteine and phenylalanine included. The only DNA kept is the CDR3, 42 bases in frame from the first base. V and J lose 4 bases and 1 base, and a span of 11 bases separates them. CDR1 and CDR2 are drawn from the germline V gene: MNHEY, SVGAGI. The immunoSEQ Assay was used to sequence TCRbeta CDR3 regions. After extraction, genomic DNA underwent amplification by bias-controlled multiplex PCR, followed by high-throughput sequencing. On the study's bioinformatics: Collapsing and filtering of sequences were performed to quantify the absolute abundance of each unique TCRbeta CDR3 region. Usable DNA was measured by amplifying reference genes present in all nucleated cells, and TCRbeta template counts were normalized to that usable DNA to estimate T cell fraction. Repertoire TCRs were annotated as SARS-CoV-2-specific by exact matching of V gene, CDR3 amino acid sequence and J gene to a known reactive TCR set. The reference SARS-CoV-2 TCR set came from MIRA and was filtered for enrichment in COVID-19-positive ImmuneCODE repertoires, removing public or cross-reactive TCRs. Drawing on the MIRA antigens, annotated TCRs were analysed further at the level of specific ORF or position within ORF. Breadth was defined as the number of annotated unique rearrangements divided by the total number of unique productive rearrangements, and depth was defined as the summed frequency of the annotated unique rearrangements. TCR breadth was compared between groups using two-sided Wilcoxon rank-sum tests. This immuneACCESS table, as held by TCRdb, lists in-frame sequences with V and J called but not all clones. Of the missing ones, under half trace to an unresolved V gene in checked studies; the others have no known cause. The DNA gave D and trimming, while V, J and clone size come from that table. Recorded for this sample are hundreds of thousands of clones; more than 70% of them occurred a single time. Jointly, the top ten make up approximately 1.5% of the sample.

The TCR sequence derives from a person aged 18-60 years who received the Ad26.COV2.S COVID-19 vaccine or a placebo. Recombination connected TRBV6-5 to TRBJ2-7; the D gene is not confidently resolved. The material was peripheral blood, obtained in a trial of Ad26.COV2.S vaccine versus placebo. This receptor has the CDR3 CASSSPTGSYEQYF. The DNA reads TGTGCCAGCAGTTCCCCGACTGGTTCCTACGAGCAGTACTTC.